A single sample is the source of the 16 T cell receptor beta chains below, sequenced in a study of cytomegalovirus exposure and HLA in healthy donors. Amplification used 60 Vbeta primers and 13 Jbeta primers. Sequenced by immunoSEQ multiplex PCR; TCRdb stores in-frame clones only, minus some. The sample has around 120,000 clones; about 79% are singletons. The material sequenced was PBMCs. The receptors here all came from a man aged 18 to 30 in good health and CMV-seronegative.

This clone was found a few times. This chain uses TRBV9 with TRBJ2-3; D unclear. With 4 bases removed from V and 3 bases from J, the gap between germline ends came to 9 bases. Germline V gives CDR1 SGDLS, CDR2 YYNGEE. The CDR3 sequence is 13 residues long. The CDR3 here is CASSRDATDTQYF. CDR3 nucleotide sequence: TGTGCCAGCAGCCGAGATGCGACAGATACGCAGTATTTT.

The chain combines TRBV19 with TRBJ1-2; a possible D gene is TRBD1 (6 bases). This CDR3 is 15 amino acids long. Trimming stripped 4 bases from V and 4 bases from J, with 16 bases between. CDR1 LNHDA and CDR2 SQIVND come from the germline V gene (reference sequence). The CDR3 loop reads CASSRDRDIGYGYTF. CDR3 nucleotides: TGTGCCAGTAGTAGAGACCGGGACATCGGCTATGGCTACACCTTC.

The rearrangement joins TRBV5-1 to TRBJ2-5; 7 positions agree with TRBD2. Germline V lookup: CDR1 SGHRS, CDR2 YFSETQ. CDR3 length: 15 amino acids. The ends lost 7 bases at V and 5 bases at J; junction bases unmatched: 14. As DNA, the CDR3 is TGCGCCAGCCAGAACGGACTAGTAGGAGGGGAGACCCAGTACTTC. This encodes CASQNGLVGGETQYF.

This clone was detected many times. V gene TRBV7-9 combines with J gene TRBJ2-7, with D hard to call. Trimming stripped 5 bases from V and 9 bases from J, with 20 bases between. The CDR3 has 14 amino acids. Germline V lookup: CDR1 SEHNR, CDR2 FQNEAQ (reference sequence). The CDR3 nucleotides are TGTGCCAGCAGCCCGCCCAATTTATCCTCGGGGCAGTACTTC. Translating it yields CASSPPNLSSGQYF. The whole variable domain, remainder taken from reference TRBV7-9 and TRBJ2-7, is DTGVSQNPRHKITKRGQNVTFRCDPISEHNRLYWYRQTLGQGPEFLTYFQNEAQLEKSRLLSDRFSAERPKGSFSTLEIQRTEQGDSAMYLCASSPPNLSSGQYFGPGTRLTVT.

The chain recombines TRBV9 with TRBJ2-3; 8 bases map to TRBD2. V lost 4 bases, J lost 3 bases, and 7 bases stayed unmatched. The CDR3 covers 15 residues. Germline lookup yields CDR1 SGDLS and CDR2 YYNGEE. The chain's CDR3 is CASSRSGSATDTQYF. CDR3 nucleotide sequence: TGTGCCAGCAGCCGCAGCGGGAGTGCGACAGATACGCAGTATTTT. Full variable domain (remainder filled in from reference TRBV9 and TRBJ2-3): DSGVTQTPKHLITATGQRVTLRCSPRSGDLSVYWYQQSLDQGLQFLIQYYNGEERAKGNILERFSAQQFPDLHSELNLSSLELGDSALYFCASSRSGSATDTQYFGPGTRLTVL.

This chain connects TRBV29-1 to TRBJ1-2; D is possibly TRBD1 (6 bases). Germline CDR1 reads SQVTM; CDR2 reads ANQGSEA. This CDR3 spans 13 amino acids. Between the trimmed V and J ends, which lost 6 bases and 5 bases, there was a span of 16 bases. Here the CDR3 reads CSVGFGGRYGYTF. DNA for the CDR3: TGCAGCGTGGGGTTTGGGGGCAGGTATGGCTACACCTTC. Drawing the rest from reference TRBV29-1 and TRBJ1-2, the complete variable domain is SAVISQKPSRDICQRGTSLTIQCQVDSQVTMMFWYRQQPGQSLTLIATANQGSEATYESGFVIDKFPISRPNLTFSTLTVSNMSPEDSSIYLCSVGFGGRYGYTFGSGTRLTVV.

This clone has only a few counts. The chain combines TRBV9 with TRBJ2-1; tentatively, D is TRBD2 (5 bases). This CDR3 has 15 residues. With 2 bases removed from V and 7 bases from J, the gap between germline ends came to 16 bases. The germline gives CDR1 SGDLS, CDR2 YYNGEE. CDR3 protein: CASSVGGGFSNEQFF. In DNA, the CDR3 is TGTGCCAGCAGCGTGGGTGGCGGGTTTTCTAATGAGCAGTTCTTC.

The chain has TRBV6-5 and TRBJ1-4; no reliable D call. CDR3 size: 16 residues. Germline V CDR1 and CDR2: MNHEY, SVGAGI. The V end was cut by 4 bases, the J end by 6 bases, with 18 bases between. The CDR3 loop reads CASSSPGRIGDEKLFF. The CDR3 coding sequence is TGTGCCAGCAGTTCCCCAGGCAGGATCGGGGATGAAAAACTGTTTTTT.

This clone was picked up one time. The CDR3 DNA is TGTGCCAGCAGTTTGGTCCGGGACTCTCGGTATGGCTACACCTTC. Translating it yields CASSLVRDSRYGYTF. The J gene is TRBJ1-2, the V gene TRBV28; maybe TRBD1 (5 bases). Per the germline V gene, CDR1 is MDHEN and CDR2 is SYDVKM. The germline V and J ends were trimmed by 3 bases and 5 bases, with 16 bases remaining between them. This CDR3 contains 15 residues.

The J gene is TRBJ1-2, the V gene TRBV29-1; D remains ambiguous. Deletions cut 8 bases from V and 7 bases from J, with 14 bases between. This CDR3 is built from 11 residues. Germline loops: CDR1 SQVTM, CDR2 ANQGSEA. The chain's CDR3 is CSHPEAFGYTF. CDR3 bases: TGCAGCCACCCTGAGGCTTTTGGCTACACCTTC.

CDR3 in amino acids: CASSLAGNQPQHF. The DNA of the CDR3 is TGTGCCAGCAGCTTAGCAGGGAATCAGCCCCAGCATTTT. The genes are TRBV11-2 and TRBJ1-5, with D possibly TRBD1 on 5 matching bases. Trimming removed 1 base from V and 4 bases from J, with 5 bases in between. The CDR3 runs to 13 residues. CDR1 and CDR2 from the germline V gene are SGHAT and FQNNGV.

The chain combines TRBV6-5 with TRBJ2-2, with a tentative D call TRBD1 (5 bases). V lost 0 bases and J 6 bases, leaving 11 bases between the germline ends. The CDR3 extends over 15 amino acids. From germline, CDR1 is MNHEY and CDR2 SVGAGI. The CDR3 DNA is TGTGCCAGCAGTTACTCTTCAGGGTTGGCCGGGGAGCTGTTTTTT. Amino acids: CASSYSSGLAGELFF.

This sequence joins TRBV15 and TRBJ2-1; the D gene is possibly TRBD2 (5 bases). The CDR3 covers 13 residues. With 5 bases removed from V and 7 bases from J, the gap between germline ends came to 12 bases. Germline lookup yields CDR1 LNHNV and CDR2 YYDKDF (reference sequence). The CDR3 region is CATSGLLGNEQFF. The CDR3 bases are TGTGCCACCAGCGGACTGTTAGGAAATGAGCAGTTCTTC.

This rearrangement joins TRBV11-2 to TRBJ2-1, with 9 bases that match TRBD1. Germline V gene lookup returns CDR1 SGHAT and CDR2 FQNNGV. V lost 4 bases to trimming and J lost 7 bases; unmatched junction nucleotides: 11. There are 16 residues in the CDR3. The CDR3 nucleotides are TGTGCCAGCAGCTACCTTGGGGGGGACAGGGAAAATGAGCAGTTCTTC. This encodes CASSYLGGDRENEQFF.

J is TRBJ1-6 and V is TRBV28; D remains unclear. Between the trimmed V and J ends, which lost 4 bases and 11 bases, there was a span of 12 bases. The germline V gene has CDR1 MDHEN and CDR2 SYDVKM. This CDR3 spans 13 amino acids. The CDR3 region is CASSSPVGPPLHF. CDR3 DNA sequence: TGTGCCAGCAGTTCACCCGTTGGGCCACCCCTCCACTTT.

This chain links TRBV28 with TRBJ2-7, with 7 positions matching TRBD2. From germline, CDR1 is MDHEN and CDR2 SYDVKM. The CDR3 extends over 13 amino acids. The J segment lost 2 bases and the V segment lost 5 bases, leaving 3 bases of the junction unmatched. The CDR3 is CASSHGRPYEQYF. The CDR3 region has the DNA TGTGCCAGCAGTCACGGGAGGCCCTACGAGCAGTACTTC. Looking up the rest from reference TRBV28 and TRBJ2-7 gives the full variable domain: DVKVTQSSRYLVKRTGEKVFLECVQDMDHENMFWYRQDPGLGLRLIYFSYDVKMKEKGDIPEGYSVSREKKERFSLILESASTNQTSMYLCASSHGRPYEQYFGPGTRLTVT.